This T cell receptor beta chain came from a study of blood T cell repertoires in COVID-19. Across the whole study: Samples of COVID-19 (acute and convalescent) were obtained from the United States, Italy and Spain. T cells, B-cell-depleted T cells, or PBMCs supplied cDNA or gDNA.

This CDR3 is 17 amino acids long. The germline V gene has CDR1 SGHTS and CDR2 YDEGEE. Trimming pared 4 bases from V and 4 bases from J, leaving 22 bases between. In the original processing: Researchers report that nucleated cell counts were estimated from reference gene primer amplification. Method: immunoSEQ multiplex PCR; TCRdb's copy keeps in-frame clones and lacks some. That table furnishes V, J and clone size, whereas the DNA furnished D and trimming. The data show approximately 92,000 clones, with roughly 72% seen just once and 20% to 25% held by the top ten. Sequenced: peripheral blood. This chain connects TRBV5-8 to TRBJ2-3; D remains ambiguous. The sequence was collected from a woman aged 60 to 75 in a cohort sampled during active or convalescent COVID-19. Here the CDR3 DNA reads TGTGCCAGCAGCCCTGATGACCGGGTCCTAGGCGCAGATACGCAGTATTTT. Translation: CASSPDDRVLGADTQYF.